The 14 T cell receptor beta chains given below trace back to one sample, sequenced in a study of blood T cell repertoires in COVID-19. Sequencing used immunoSEQ multiplex PCR; TCRdb keeps in-frame clones, though not all of them. The sample yields some 250,000 clones, 81% seen once. The sample comprised peripheral blood. The origin of the receptors is a woman aged 60 to 75 with active or convalescent COVID-19.

The chain is built from TRBV7-2 and TRBJ2-1, with TRBD2 identical over 8 bases. Germline CDR1 and CDR2: SGHTA and FQGNSA. The V gene end was trimmed by 0 bases and the J gene end by 3 bases; junction bases not matched to a gene: 4. This CDR3 is built from 16 residues. In DNA form, the CDR3 reads TGTGCCAGCAGCTTAGCGGAAAGCGGGGGCTACAATGAGCAGTTCTTC. Protein: CASSLAESGGYNEQFF.

In its sample, this clone ranks as medium-sized. The chain combines TRBV3-1 (or the pseudogene TRBV3-2) with TRBJ1-4; 9 nucleotides line up with TRBD1. With 6 bases clipped from V and 5 bases from J, the junction kept 7 bases outside the gene matches. The CDR3 spans 15 residues. CDR1 is LGHDT and CDR2 is YNNKEL in the germline V gene (reference sequence). The CDR3 nucleotides read TGTGCCAGCAGACCTACAGGGGGCCCGAATGAAAAACTGTTTTTT. Translating it yields CASRPTGGPNEKLFF.

This chain connects TRBV20-1 to TRBJ1-2; weak D call: TRBD1 (5 bases). V was clipped by 3 bases and J by 2 bases, with 10 bases between them. Germline V CDR1 and CDR2: DFQATT, SNEGSKA (reference sequence). This CDR3 region has 13 residues. CDR3 nucleotides: TGCAGTGCTAGTGGTGGGGGGAACTATGGCTACACCTTC. Translating it yields CSASGGGNYGYTF.

The chain is built from TRBV9 and TRBJ2-5; 7 positions agree with TRBD1. The CDR3 contains 16 residues. Germline CDR1 reads SGDLS; CDR2 reads YYNGEE. The ends lost 3 bases at V and 2 bases at J; junction bases unmatched: 10. DNA for the CDR3: TGTGCCAGCAGCGCGGTAGGGGGCAACCCACAAGAGACCCAGTACTTC. Translated, it gives CASSAVGGNPQETQYF. Variable domain in full (rest from reference TRBV9 and TRBJ2-5): DSGVTQTPKHLITATGQRVTLRCSPRSGDLSVYWYQQSLDQGLQFLIQYYNGEERAKGNILERFSAQQFPDLHSELNLSSLELGDSALYFCASSAVGGNPQETQYFGPGTRLLVL.

The V gene is TRBV18, the J gene TRBJ1-2; TRBD1 matches 7 bases. The CDR3 loop spans 15 amino acids. The V and J ends lost 4 bases and 7 bases, in that order; junction bases with no gene match: 12. Germline V gene lookup returns CDR1 KGHSH and CDR2 LQKENI. CDR3 in DNA: TGTGCCAGCTCACTGAAGACAGGGCCTGAGGGTGGCTACACCTTC. Translation: CASSLKTGPEGGYTF.

The J gene is TRBJ1-1, the V gene TRBV7-2; 7 bases are shared with TRBD1. The length of the CDR3 is 15 residues. The ends lost 3 bases at V and 4 bases at J; junction bases unmatched: 8. Per the germline V gene, CDR1 is SGHTA and CDR2 is FQGNSA. CDR3 loop: CASSFSFAGGTEAFF. The CDR3 region has the DNA TGTGCCAGCAGCTTTAGTTTTGCAGGGGGCACTGAAGCTTTCTTT.

The chain links TRBV7-7 to TRBJ2-2; 9 bases align to TRBD1. The CDR3 consists of 18 residues. With 2 bases clipped from V and 0 bases from J, the junction kept 7 bases outside the gene matches. Germline V gene data show CDR1 as SSHAT and CDR2 as FNYEAQ (reference sequence). The CDR3 protein is CASSLLPGQGSNTGELFF. DNA of the CDR3: TGTGCCAGCAGCTTACTGCCGGGACAGGGTTCGAACACCGGGGAGCTGTTTTTT.

V usage is TRBV5-1 and J usage is TRBJ2-5; TRBD2 agrees at 15 bases. CDR1 SGHRS and CDR2 YFSETQ come from the germline V gene. Trimming removed 4 bases from V and 2 bases from J; junction bases left unmatched: 6. The CDR3 is made up of 17 amino acids. CDR3 in DNA: TGCGCCAGCAGCCCAGGACTAGCGGGGGGGTTTCAAGAGACCCAGTACTTC. Protein product: CASSPGLAGGFQETQYF.

This chain uses TRBV6-1 with TRBJ2-7; D perhaps matches TRBD2 (6 bases). V gave up 3 bases and J gave up 0 bases, with 18 bases separating them. CDR1 is MNHNS, CDR2 SASEGT, per germline. The CDR3 contains 17 residues. This chain's CDR3 is CASSDPTGLPSSYEQYF. The CDR3 DNA reads TGTGCCAGCAGTGACCCGACGGGACTCCCGAGCTCCTACGAGCAGTACTTC.

V usage is TRBV6-2 or TRBV6-3 and J usage is TRBJ2-1; TRBD1 aligns across 10 bases. The V segment lost 3 bases and the J segment 3 bases; nucleotides outside the gene matches: 5. This CDR3 contains 16 residues. CDR1 and CDR2 from the germline V gene are MNHEY and SVGEGT. CDR3 DNA sequence: TGTGCCAGCAGTTATTCCGGGACAGGGGTCTACAATGAGCAGTTCTTC. Encoded protein: CASSYSGTGVYNEQFF.

This clone was recorded only once. The V call is TRBV30, the J call TRBJ1-2; tentatively, D is TRBD1 (5 bases). With 4 bases removed from V and 5 bases from J, the gap between germline ends came to 17 bases. The germline CDR1 and CDR2 sequences are GTSNPN and SVGIG (reference sequence). This CDR3 region has 14 residues. CDR3 in DNA: TGTGCCTGGATATCGACGGGGGTAGGATATGGCTACACCTTC. It translates to CAWISTGVGYGYTF.

The chain recombines TRBV18 with TRBJ2-3; TRBD2 is a possible D gene (5 bases). The CDR3 is 13 residues long. CDR1 is KGHSH and CDR2 is LQKENI in the germline V gene. Trimming stripped 8 bases from V and 3 bases from J, with 12 bases between. CDR3 residues: CASQGSGTDTQYF. The DNA of the CDR3 is TGTGCCAGCCAAGGTTCGGGGACAGATACGCAGTATTTT.

The CDR3 is CASSLGGAGSEKLFF. CDR3 coding DNA: TGTGCCAGCAGCCTCGGGGGGGCCGGGAGTGAAAAACTGTTTTTT. The rearrangement joins TRBV6-2 or TRBV6-3 to TRBJ1-4; D perhaps matches TRBD1 (6 bases). V was clipped by 6 bases and J by 7 bases, with 18 bases between them. The CDR3 covers 15 residues. Germline V gene sequence: CDR1 MNHEY, CDR2 SVGEGT.

This clone was seen only once. V usage is TRBV5-1 and J usage is TRBJ2-6; D gene ambiguous. The V gene lost 2 bases and the J gene lost 0 bases, with 9 bases spanning the gap. Germline CDR1 reads SGHRS; CDR2 reads YFSETQ. The CDR3 consists of 16 residues. CDR3 DNA sequence: TGCGCCAGCAGCTTCCTACAGAACTCTGGGGCCAACGTCCTGACTTTC. Its translation: CASSFLQNSGANVLTF.